This TCR beta chain was captured by sequencing in a study of patients and donors after allogeneic stem cell transplantation. This clonotype was counted only a few times. The CDR3 is 18 amino acids. V was clipped by 1 base and J by 0 bases; unmatched bases: 7. CDR1 MDHEN and CDR2 SYDVKM come from the germline V gene. Each CDR3 protein gets one entry after TCRdb re-called the RT-PCR reads with MiXCR. Of under 200,000 distinct CDR3 sequences in the sample, over 25% were seen once. Material: blood, either unsorted or a sorted T cell fraction (not recorded which). The V call is TRBV28, the J call TRBJ2-1; 9 bases match TRBD2. The TCR was taken from a human donor who was either an allogeneic HSCT recipient or a stem cell or donor lymphocyte infusion donor (not recorded which). It is not recorded whose cells these are; they may come from a transplant donor. The DNA for the CDR3 is TGTGCCAGCAGTTTATATGGGACTAGCTCAATCTCCTACAATGAGCAGTTCTTC. Residues: CASSLYGTSSISYNEQFF.